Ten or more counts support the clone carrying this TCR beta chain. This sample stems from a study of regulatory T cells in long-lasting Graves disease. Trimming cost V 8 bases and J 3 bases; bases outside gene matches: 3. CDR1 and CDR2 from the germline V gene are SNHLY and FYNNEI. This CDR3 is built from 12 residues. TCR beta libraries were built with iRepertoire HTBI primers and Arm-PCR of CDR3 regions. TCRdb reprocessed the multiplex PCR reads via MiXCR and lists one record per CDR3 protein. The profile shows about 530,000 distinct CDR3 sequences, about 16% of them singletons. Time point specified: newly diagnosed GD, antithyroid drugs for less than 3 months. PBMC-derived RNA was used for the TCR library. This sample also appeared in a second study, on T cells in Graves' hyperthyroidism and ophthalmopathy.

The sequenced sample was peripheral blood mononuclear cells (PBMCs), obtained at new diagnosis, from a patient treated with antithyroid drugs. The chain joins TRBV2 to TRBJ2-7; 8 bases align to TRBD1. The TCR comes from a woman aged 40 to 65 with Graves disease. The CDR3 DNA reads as TGTGCCAGCGGGACAGGCCTCTACGAGCAGTACTTC. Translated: CASGTGLYEQYF.